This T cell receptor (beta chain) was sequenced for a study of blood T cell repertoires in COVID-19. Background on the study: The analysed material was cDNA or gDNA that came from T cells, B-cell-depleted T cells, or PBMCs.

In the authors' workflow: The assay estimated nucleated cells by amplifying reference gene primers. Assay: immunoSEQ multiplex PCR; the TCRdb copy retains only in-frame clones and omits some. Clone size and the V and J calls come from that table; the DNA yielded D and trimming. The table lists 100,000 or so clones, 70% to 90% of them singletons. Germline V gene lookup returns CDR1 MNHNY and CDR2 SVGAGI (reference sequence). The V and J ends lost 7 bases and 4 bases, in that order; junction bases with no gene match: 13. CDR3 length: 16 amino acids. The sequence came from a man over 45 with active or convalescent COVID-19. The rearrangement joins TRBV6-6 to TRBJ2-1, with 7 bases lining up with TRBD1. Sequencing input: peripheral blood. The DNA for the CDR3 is TGTGCCAGCATGAGTTCTGTGGGACAGCTATACAATGAGCAGTTCTTC. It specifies CASMSSVGQLYNEQFF.